This is a list of T cell receptor beta chains from one sample in a study of blood T cell repertoires in COVID-19. Repertoires were generated with immunoSEQ multiplex PCR, while TCRdb's copy carries only in-frame clones and drops some. The sample consists of under 150,000 clones, around 87% of them appearing once. Sequenced input: peripheral blood. These receptors were taken from a woman aged 45-59 years who had recovered from COVID-19. The CDR3 runs from the conserved cysteine through the conserved F or W. The order of the fields is clone size, J gene, V gene, D gene, CDR3 DNA, CDR3 protein. D genes are given only for firm matches. Clone size, where shown, is once, few, many, or a class for clones that have expanded.

NA TRBJ1-2 TRBV20-1 NA TGCAGTGCTAGTAGCGGTGCAGACTATGGCTACACCTTC CSASSGADYGYTF
NA TRBJ1-2 TRBV5-6 TRBD1 TGTGCCAGCAGCTCCCGGACAGGATGGCTACACACCTTC CASSSRTGWLHTF
NA TRBJ1-1 TRBV28 NA TGTGCCAGCAGTTTAAGACTTAACACTGAAGCTTTCTTT CASSLRLNTEAFF
few TRBJ2-5 TRBV18 TRBD2 TGTGCCAGCTCACCCTTCCCTAGCGGGGGGCAAGAGACCCAGTACTTC CASSPFPSGGQETQYF
NA TRBJ1-3 TRBV5-1 NA TGCGCCAGCCAATCGACATCCGCTGGAAACACCATATATTTT CASQSTSAGNTIYF
NA TRBJ1-2 TRBV30 TRBD1 TGTGCCTGGTCTTCTAATCCGGGACAGCAGCCTTATAACTATGGCTACACCTTC CAWSSNPGQQPYNYGYTF
NA TRBJ1-2 TRBV9 NA TGTGCCAGCAGCGTACGAGGGTATGGCTACACCTTC CASSVRGYGYTF
NA TRBJ2-1 TRBV18 TRBD2 TGTGCCAGCTCACCTCTCGCGACTAGCGAGGTCAATGAGCAGTTCTTC CASSPLATSEVNEQFF
NA TRBJ2-3 TRBV9 TRBD2 TGTGCCAGCAGCCTTGCCGGTTCGGGAGGAGGAGATACGCAGTATTTT CASSLAGSGGGDTQYF
NA TRBJ1-1 TRBV19 NA TGTGCCAGTAGCGACGCGGTCATGAACACTGAAGCTTTCTTT CASSDAVMNTEAFF
NA TRBJ1-1 TRBV7-8 NA TGTGCCAGCAGCTCCCCCGGAGGGCTGAACACTGAAGCTTTCTTT CASSSPGGLNTEAFF
NA TRBJ1-1 TRBV6-5 NA TGTGCCAGCACCCTTCTAGGGCCCCGGGGCACTGAAGCTTTCTTT CASTLLGPRGTEAFF
NA TRBJ2-7 TRBV5-6 NA TGTGCCAGCAGCCGGGACATATCCTACGAGCAGTACTTC CASSRDISYEQYF
NA TRBJ2-1 TRBV28 TRBD2 TGTGCCAGCAGTCGATATGTAGGACTAGCGGGAGTGTTGAGCAATGAGCAGTTCTTC CASSRYVGLAGVLSNEQFF
NA TRBJ1-4 TRBV7-9 TRBD1 TGTGCCAGCAGCACAGACAGGGACGGTCTGGGAAAACTGTTTTTT CASSTDRDGLGKLFF
NA TRBJ2-1 TRBV5-8 NA TGTGCCAGCACCCCAAAACTGACAGGTCTTGAGCAGTTCTTC CASTPKLTGLEQFF
few TRBJ2-5 TRBV11-3 TRBD2 TGTGCCAGCAGAATGGGTACCTCGCGGGAGGAGATAGAGACCCAGTACTTC CASRMGTSREEIETQYF
NA TRBJ1-2 TRBV12-5 NA TGTGCTAGTGGTTTGGTACAGGACAGCCAGGATGGCTACACCTTC CASGLVQDSQDGYTF
NA TRBJ2-3 TRBV29-1 NA TGCAGCACAGACACAGATACGCAGTATTTT CSTDTDTQYF
NA TRBJ1-5 TRBV2 NA TGTGCCAGCAGTGGACAGTATAGCAATCAGCCCCAGCATTTT CASSGQYSNQPQHF
few TRBJ2-1 TRBV4-2 NA TGTGCCAGCAGCCAAGGGTACAATGATGAGCAGTTCTTC CASSQGYNDEQFF
once TRBJ2-6 TRBV5-1 NA TGCGCCAGCAGCTCTGCACCTGTGACAGGCTCTGGGGCCAACGTCCTGACTTTC CASSSAPVTGSGANVLTF
NA TRBJ1-5 TRBV19 TRBD1 TGTGCCAGTAGTATTGGGGCAGGGGGTAGCAATCAGCCCCAGCATTTT CASSIGAGGSNQPQHF
once TRBJ1-1 TRBV19 NA TGTGCCAGTAGGTTCTCGCCAGGGAAGGTGAACACTGAAGCTTTCTTT CASRFSPGKVNTEAFF
NA TRBJ2-5 TRBV5-1 TRBD2 TGCGCCAGCAGCTTCGGGGGGAACCAAGAGACCCAGTACTTC CASSFGGNQETQYF
NA TRBJ2-7 TRBV7-2 TRBD2 TGTGCCAGCAGCTTAAGGGGCTCCGGGACTAGCGGGAGTAGTTACGAGCAGTACTTC CASSLRGSGTSGSSYEQYF
NA TRBJ2-7 TRBV24-1 TRBD1 TGTGCCACCAGTGATCCCCGGGACAGGACCTACGAGCAGTACTTC CATSDPRDRTYEQYF
NA TRBJ1-1 TRBV20-1 NA TGCAGTGCTAGTGGGGGGGGCGCAAACACTGAAGCTTTCTTT CSASGGGANTEAFF
NA TRBJ1-3 TRBV9 NA TGTGCCAGCCAGGGGAGCTCTGGAAACACCATATATTTT CASQGSSGNTIYF
NA TRBJ2-7 TRBV6-6 NA TGTGCCAGCAGGAGAGCGGAGGGTGATACCTACGAGCAGTACTTC CASRRAEGDTYEQYF
NA TRBJ1-1 TRBV9 TRBD1 TGTGCCAGCAGCTCAAGACAGGGTAACACTGAAGCTTTCTTT CASSSRQGNTEAFF
NA TRBJ2-7 TRBV18 TRBD2 TGTGCCAGCTCACTACGAGGGACTAGCGGTTACGAGCAGTACTTC CASSLRGTSGYEQYF
once TRBJ1-2 TRBV29-1 TRBD1 TGCAGCTGCGGGGACAGGACTTATGGCTACACCTTC CSCGDRTYGYTF
NA TRBJ2-3 TRBV23-1 NA TGCGCCAGCAGTCAAATAAATAGGGGTGCAGATACGCAGTATTTT CASSQINRGADTQYF
NA TRBJ1-6 TRBV6-6 TRBD1 TGTGCCAGCAGTGACAGGGTGAGGAATTCACCCCTCCACTTT CASSDRVRNSPLHF